This T cell receptor (beta chain) comes out of a study of blood T cell repertoires in COVID-19. Study details: Samples taken during acute and convalescent COVID-19 were collected in the United States, Italy and Spain. From T cells, B-cell-depleted T cells, or PBMCs came the material, which was cDNA or gDNA.

Per the original data handling: Estimation of nucleated cell counts relied on the amplification of reference gene primers. Some clones are missing from TCRdb's copy, which holds only in-frame ones; the method was immunoSEQ multiplex PCR. The V and J calls and clone size are taken from that table; D and trimming were inferred from the DNA. Among some 300,000 clones listed, roughly 86% were seen once. V dropped 3 bases and J dropped 5; count of bases not matched to a gene: 7. There are 16 residues in the CDR3. Germline-derived CDR1 and CDR2 are LGHNA and YNFKEQ. V is TRBV4-2 and J is TRBJ2-1; 10 nucleotides agree with TRBD2. The source material was peripheral blood. The origin of this receptor is a man aged 65 to 85 with acute or convalescent COVID-19. The CDR3 DNA reads as TGTGCCAGCAGCCAGATTAGCGGGGGGAGTCACAATGAGCAGTTCTTC. Translated: CASSQISGGSHNEQFF.